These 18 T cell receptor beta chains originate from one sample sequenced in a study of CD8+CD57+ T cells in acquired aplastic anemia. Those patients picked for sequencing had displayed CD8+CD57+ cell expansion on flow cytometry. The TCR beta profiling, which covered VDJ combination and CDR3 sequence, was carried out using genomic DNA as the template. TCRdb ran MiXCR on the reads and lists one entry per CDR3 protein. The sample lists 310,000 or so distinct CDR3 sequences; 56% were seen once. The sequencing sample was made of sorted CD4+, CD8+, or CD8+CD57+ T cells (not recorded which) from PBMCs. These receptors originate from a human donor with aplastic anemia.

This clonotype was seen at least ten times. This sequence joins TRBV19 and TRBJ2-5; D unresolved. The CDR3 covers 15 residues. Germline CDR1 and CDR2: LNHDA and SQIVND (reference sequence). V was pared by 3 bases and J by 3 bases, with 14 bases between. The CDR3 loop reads CASSMESLGKETQYF. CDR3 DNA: TGTGCCAGTAGTATGGAGTCGCTTGGGAAAGAGACCCAGTACTTC.

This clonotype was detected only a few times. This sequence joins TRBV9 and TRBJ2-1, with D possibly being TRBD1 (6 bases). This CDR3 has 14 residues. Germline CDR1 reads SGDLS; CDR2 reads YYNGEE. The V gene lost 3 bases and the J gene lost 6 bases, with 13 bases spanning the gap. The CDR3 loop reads CASSGGQSTNEQFF. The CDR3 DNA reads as TGTGCCAGCAGCGGGGGGCAGTCCACCAATGAGCAGTTCTTC.

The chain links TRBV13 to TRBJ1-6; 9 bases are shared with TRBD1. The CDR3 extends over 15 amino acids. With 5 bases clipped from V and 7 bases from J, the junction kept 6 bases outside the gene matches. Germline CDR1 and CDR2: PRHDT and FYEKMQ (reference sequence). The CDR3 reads CASSRQTGGNSPLHF. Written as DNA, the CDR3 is TGTGCCAGCAGCCGTCAGACAGGGGGAAATTCACCCCTCCACTTT.

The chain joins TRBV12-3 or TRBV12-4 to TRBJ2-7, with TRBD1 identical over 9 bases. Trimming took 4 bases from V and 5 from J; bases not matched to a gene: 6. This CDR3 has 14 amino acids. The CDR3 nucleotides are TGTGCCAGCAGTTACTCGGGGACAGGGAACGAGCAGTACTTC. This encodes CASSYSGTGNEQYF.

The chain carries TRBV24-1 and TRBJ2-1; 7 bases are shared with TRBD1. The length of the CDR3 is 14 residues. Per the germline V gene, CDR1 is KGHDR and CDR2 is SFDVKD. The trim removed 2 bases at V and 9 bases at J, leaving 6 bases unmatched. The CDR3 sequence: CATSDSGTDFEQFF. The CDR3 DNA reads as TGTGCCACCAGTGATTCCGGGACAGACTTTGAGCAGTTCTTC.

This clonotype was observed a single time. The CDR3 sequence: CASSPGTSVPDTQYF. The CDR3 region has the DNA TGTGCCAGCAGCCCCGGGACTAGCGTACCAGATACGCAGTATTTT. The rearrangement links TRBV7-8 to TRBJ2-3; 10 bases are a match to TRBD2. The V gene end was trimmed by 5 bases and the J gene end by 4 bases; junction bases not matched to a gene: 6. CDR1 is SGHVS and CDR2 is FQNEAQ in the germline V gene. The CDR3 runs 15 residues.

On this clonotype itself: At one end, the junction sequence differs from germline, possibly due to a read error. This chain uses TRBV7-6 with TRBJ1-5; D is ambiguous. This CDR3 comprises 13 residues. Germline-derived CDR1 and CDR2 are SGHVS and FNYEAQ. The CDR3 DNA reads TGTGCCAGCAGCTTAGCGAGAAGCCGGCCCCAGCAGTTT. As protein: CASSLARSRPQQF.

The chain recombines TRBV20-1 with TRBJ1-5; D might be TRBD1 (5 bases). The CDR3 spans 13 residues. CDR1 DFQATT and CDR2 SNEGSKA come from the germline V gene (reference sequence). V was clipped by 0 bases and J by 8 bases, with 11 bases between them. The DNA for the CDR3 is TGCAGTGCTAGAGAAGGGGCGGGAGAGCCCCAGCATTTT. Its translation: CSAREGAGEPQHF.

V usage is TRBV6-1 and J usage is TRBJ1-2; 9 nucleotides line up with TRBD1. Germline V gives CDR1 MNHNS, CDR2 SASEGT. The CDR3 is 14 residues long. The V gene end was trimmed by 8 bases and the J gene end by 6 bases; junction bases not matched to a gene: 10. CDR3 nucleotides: TGTGCCAGCTTCGGGACAGGGAGGTTCAATGGCTACACCTTC. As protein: CASFGTGRFNGYTF.

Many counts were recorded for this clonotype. The CDR3, as DNA: TGTGCCAGCAGTATTAATAACTATGGCTACACCTTC. This codes for CASSINNYGYTF. The chain recombines TRBV2 with TRBJ1-2, with D unresolved. The CDR3 runs to 12 residues. Trimming removed 5 bases from V and 1 base from J, with 5 bases in between. Germline-derived CDR1 and CDR2 are SNHLY and FYNNEI. Filled out from reference TRBV2 and TRBJ1-2, the complete variable domain reads EPEVTQTPSHQVTQMGQEVILRCVPISNHLYFYWYRQILGQKVEFLVSFYNNEISEKSEIFDDQFSVERPDGSNFTLKIRSTKLEDSAMYFCASSINNYGYTFGSGTRLTVV.

CDR3 DNA: TGCGCCAGCAGCCAAGGTCCGGTCGGGGGGCAGGGTGGCTACACCTTC. Protein: CASSQGPVGGQGGYTF. The chain links TRBV4-1 to TRBJ1-2, with a tentative D call TRBD1 (6 bases). The V end lost 1 base, the J end lost 7 bases, and 19 bases lay between the germline ends. The CDR3 is made up of 16 amino acids. CDR1 and CDR2 from the germline V gene are MGHRA and YSYEKL.

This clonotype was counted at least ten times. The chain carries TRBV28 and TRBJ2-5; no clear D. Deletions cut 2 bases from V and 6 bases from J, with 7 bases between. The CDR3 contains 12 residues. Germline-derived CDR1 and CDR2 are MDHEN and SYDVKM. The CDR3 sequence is CASSLKSQTQYF. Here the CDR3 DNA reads TGTGCCAGCAGTTTAAAGTCCCAGACCCAGTACTTC.

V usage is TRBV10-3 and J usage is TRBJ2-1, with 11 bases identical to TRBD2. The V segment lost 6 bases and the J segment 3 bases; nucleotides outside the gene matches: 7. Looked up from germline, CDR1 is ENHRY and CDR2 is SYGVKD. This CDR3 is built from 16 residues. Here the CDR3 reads CAISRLAGQVYNEQFF. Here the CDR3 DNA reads TGTGCCATCAGCCGACTAGCGGGACAGGTCTACAATGAGCAGTTCTTC.

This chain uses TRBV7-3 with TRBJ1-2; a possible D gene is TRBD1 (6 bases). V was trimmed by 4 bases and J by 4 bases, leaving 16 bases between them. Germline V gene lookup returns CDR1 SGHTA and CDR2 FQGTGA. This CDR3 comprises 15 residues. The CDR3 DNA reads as TGTGCCAGCAGCTCGATAGGGGGGGGGAGCTATGGCTACACCTTC. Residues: CASSSIGGGSYGYTF.

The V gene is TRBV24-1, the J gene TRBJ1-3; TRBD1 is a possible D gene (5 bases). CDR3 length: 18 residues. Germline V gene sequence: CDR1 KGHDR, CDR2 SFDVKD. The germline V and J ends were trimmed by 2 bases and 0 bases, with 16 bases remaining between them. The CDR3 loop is CATSDCRGQSSSGNTIYF. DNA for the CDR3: TGTGCCACCAGTGATTGTCGCGGACAATCCAGCTCTGGAAACACCATATATTTT.

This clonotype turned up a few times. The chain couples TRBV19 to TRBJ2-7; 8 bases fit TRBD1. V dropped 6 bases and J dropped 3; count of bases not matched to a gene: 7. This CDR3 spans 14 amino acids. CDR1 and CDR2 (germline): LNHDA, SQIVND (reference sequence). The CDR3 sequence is CASSDRGPHYEQYF. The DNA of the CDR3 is TGTGCCAGTAGCGACAGGGGACCTCACTACGAGCAGTACTTC.

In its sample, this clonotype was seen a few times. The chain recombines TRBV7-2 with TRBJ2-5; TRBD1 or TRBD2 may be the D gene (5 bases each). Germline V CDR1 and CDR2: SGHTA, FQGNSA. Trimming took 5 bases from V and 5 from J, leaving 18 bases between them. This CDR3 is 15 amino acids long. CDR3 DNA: TGTGCCAGCAGCCCCCAGTGGGGGAAGGCCGAGACCCAGTACTTC. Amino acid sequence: CASSPQWGKAETQYF. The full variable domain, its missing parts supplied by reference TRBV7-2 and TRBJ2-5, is GAGVSQSPSNKVTEKGKDVELRCDPISGHTALYWYRQSLGQGLEFLIYFQGNSAPDKSGLPSDRFSAERTGGSVSTLTIQRTQQEDSAVYLCASSPQWGKAETQYFGPGTRLLVL.

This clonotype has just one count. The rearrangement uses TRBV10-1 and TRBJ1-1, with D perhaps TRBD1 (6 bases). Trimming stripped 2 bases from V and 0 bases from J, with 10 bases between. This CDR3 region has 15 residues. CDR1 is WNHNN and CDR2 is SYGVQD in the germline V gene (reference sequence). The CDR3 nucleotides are TGCGCCAGCAGTGAGGGACAGACTTTGAACACTGAAGCTTTCTTT. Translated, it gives CASSEGQTLNTEAFF.